Described below is a single T cell receptor beta chain sequence and its context. The antigen remains undetermined. The data belong to a study of Tregs in tolerant kidney transplant recipients. Study-wide points: This study did not directly address biological reproducibility.

Libraries were prepared by immunoSEQ multiplex PCR; TCRdb keeps only in-frame clonotypes and omits some of them. The sample lists tens of thousands of clones, about 90% occurring once. The germline gives CDR1 SNHLY, CDR2 FYNNEI. Trimming took 7 bases from V and 0 from J, leaving 12 bases between them. CDR3 length: 15 amino acids. V usage is TRBV2 and J usage is TRBJ1-4; D not resolved. Sequenced: Tregs from blood. The sequence derives from a human donor in good health. CDR3 DNA: TGTGCCAGCACCCATGGTGAGGCAACTAATGAAAAACTGTTTTTT. It is translated as CASTHGEATNEKLFF.